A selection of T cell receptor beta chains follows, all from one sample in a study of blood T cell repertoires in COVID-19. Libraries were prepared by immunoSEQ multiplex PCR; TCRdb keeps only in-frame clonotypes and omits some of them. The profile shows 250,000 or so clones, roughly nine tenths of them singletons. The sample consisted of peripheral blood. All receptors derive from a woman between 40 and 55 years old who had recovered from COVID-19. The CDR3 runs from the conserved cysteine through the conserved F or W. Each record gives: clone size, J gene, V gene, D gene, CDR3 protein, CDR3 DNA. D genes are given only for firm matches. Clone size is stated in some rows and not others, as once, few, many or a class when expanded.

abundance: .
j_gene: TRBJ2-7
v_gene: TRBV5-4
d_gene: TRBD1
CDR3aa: CASSSGQGRYEQYF
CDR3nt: TGTGCCAGCAGCTCCGGACAGGGGAGGTACGAGCAGTACTTC

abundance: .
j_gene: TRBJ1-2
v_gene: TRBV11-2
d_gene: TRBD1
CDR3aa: CASTPGQGGSNYGYTF
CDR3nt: TGTGCCAGCACTCCGGGACAGGGAGGCTCTAACTATGGCTACACCTTC

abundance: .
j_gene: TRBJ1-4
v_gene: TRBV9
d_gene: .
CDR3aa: CASSVTPGNEKLFF
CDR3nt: TGTGCCAGCAGCGTCACGCCGGGAAATGAAAAACTGTTTTTT

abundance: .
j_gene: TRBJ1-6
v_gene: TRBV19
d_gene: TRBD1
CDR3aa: CASTSRGVNDSPLHF
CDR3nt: TGTGCCAGTACCTCCAGGGGGGTAAATGATTCACCCCTCCACTTT

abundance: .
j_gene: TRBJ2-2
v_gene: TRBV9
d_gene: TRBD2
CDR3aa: CASSGGTSGRHGELFF
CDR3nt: TGTGCCAGCAGCGGCGGGACTAGCGGGAGACACGGGGAGCTGTTTTTT

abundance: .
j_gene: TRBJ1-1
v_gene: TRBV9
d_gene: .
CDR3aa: CASSVDSISNTEAFF
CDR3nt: TGTGCCAGCAGCGTAGATAGCATTTCGAACACTGAAGCTTTCTTT

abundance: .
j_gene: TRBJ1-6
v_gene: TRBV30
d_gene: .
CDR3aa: CAWRVIGSSYNSPLHF
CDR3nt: TGTGCCTGGAGGGTTATCGGGAGCTCCTATAATTCACCCCTCCACTTT

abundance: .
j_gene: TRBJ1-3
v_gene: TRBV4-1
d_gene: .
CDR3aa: CASSQVTGGNTIYF
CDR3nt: TGCGCCAGCAGCCAGGTAACGGGAGGAAACACCATATATTTT

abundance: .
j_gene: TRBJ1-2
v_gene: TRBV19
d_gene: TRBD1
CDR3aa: CASSIGRTGRNYGYTF
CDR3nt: TGTGCCAGTAGTATAGGCAGGACAGGCCGTAACTATGGCTACACCTTC

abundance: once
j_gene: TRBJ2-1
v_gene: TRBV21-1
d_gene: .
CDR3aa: CASSNGPPTEATNEQFF
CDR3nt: TGTGCCAGCAGCAACGGGCCTCCGACAGAGGCGACCAATGAGCAGTTCTTC

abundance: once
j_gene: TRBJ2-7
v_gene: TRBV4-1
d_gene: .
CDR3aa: CASSQDLATLRPYEQYF
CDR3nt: TGCGCCAGCAGCCAAGATCTGGCGACTCTAAGACCCTACGAGCAGTACTTC

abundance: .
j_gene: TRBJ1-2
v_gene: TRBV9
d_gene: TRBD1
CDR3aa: CASSQGTGDYGYTF
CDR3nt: TGTGCCAGCAGCCAAGGGACAGGGGACTATGGCTACACCTTC

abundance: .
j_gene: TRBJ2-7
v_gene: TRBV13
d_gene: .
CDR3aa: CASSLTRRYEQYF
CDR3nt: TGTGCCAGCAGCTTAACGAGGCGATACGAGCAGTACTTC

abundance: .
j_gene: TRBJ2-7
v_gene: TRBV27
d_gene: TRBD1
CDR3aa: CASSSYRGSYEQYF
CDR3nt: TGTGCCAGCAGTTCCTACAGGGGCTCCTACGAGCAGTACTTC

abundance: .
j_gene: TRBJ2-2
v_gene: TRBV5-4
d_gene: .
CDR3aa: CASSLGAGNTGELFF
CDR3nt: TGTGCCAGCAGCTTGGGGGCGGGGAACACCGGGGAGCTGTTTTTT

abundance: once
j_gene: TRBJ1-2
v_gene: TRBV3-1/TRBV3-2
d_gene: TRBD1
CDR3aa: CASSQMGQGNGYTF
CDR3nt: TGTGCCAGCAGCCAAATGGGACAGGGGAATGGCTACACCTTC

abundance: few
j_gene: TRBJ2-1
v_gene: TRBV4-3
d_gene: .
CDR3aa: CASSVKVYEGVYNEQFF
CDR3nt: TGCGCCAGCAGTGTAAAAGTCTATGAGGGAGTATACAATGAGCAGTTCTTC

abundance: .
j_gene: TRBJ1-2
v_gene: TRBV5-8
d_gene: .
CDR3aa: CASSLYRDGYTF
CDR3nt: TGTGCCAGCAGCTTGTATCGAGATGGCTACACCTTC

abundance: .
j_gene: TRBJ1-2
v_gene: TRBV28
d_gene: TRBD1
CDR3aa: CASSPWGQTSYGYTF
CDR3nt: TGTGCCAGCAGTCCTTGGGGACAGACAAGCTATGGCTACACCTTC

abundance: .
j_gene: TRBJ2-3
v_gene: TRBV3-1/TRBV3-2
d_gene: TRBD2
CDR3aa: CASSQGGGSATQYF
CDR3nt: TGTGCCAGCAGCCAAGGGGGGGGTAGCGCTACGCAGTATTTT

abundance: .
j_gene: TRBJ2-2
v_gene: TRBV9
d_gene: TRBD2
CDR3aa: CASSLRLAGGLPASTGELFF
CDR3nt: TGTGCCAGCAGCCTCCGACTAGCGGGAGGGTTACCCGCGTCCACCGGGGAGCTGTTTTTT

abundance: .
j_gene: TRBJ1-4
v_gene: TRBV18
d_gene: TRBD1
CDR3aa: CASSRDRGYEKLFF
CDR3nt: TGTGCCAGCTCACGGGACAGGGGGTATGAAAAACTGTTTTTT

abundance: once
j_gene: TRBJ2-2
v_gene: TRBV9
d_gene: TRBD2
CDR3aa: CASSVGVGGPLTGELFF
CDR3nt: TGTGCCAGCAGCGTAGGAGTGGGAGGGCCGCTCACCGGGGAGCTGTTTTTT

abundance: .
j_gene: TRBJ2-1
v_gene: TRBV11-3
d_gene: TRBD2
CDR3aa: CASSQGSGRGPYNEQFF
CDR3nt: TGTGCCAGCAGTCAAGGGAGCGGGAGAGGTCCCTACAATGAGCAGTTCTTC

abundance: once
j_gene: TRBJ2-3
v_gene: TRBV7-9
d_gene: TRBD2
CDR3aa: CASSATSGNADTQYF
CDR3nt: TGTGCCAGCAGCGCCACTAGCGGGAATGCAGATACGCAGTATTTT

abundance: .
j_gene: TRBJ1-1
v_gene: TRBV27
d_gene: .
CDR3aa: CASKGLSLLSTEAFF
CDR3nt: TGTGCCAGCAAGGGGTTGAGCCTTTTGAGCACTGAAGCTTTCTTT

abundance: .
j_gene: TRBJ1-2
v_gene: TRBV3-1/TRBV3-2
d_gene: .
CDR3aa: CASSQDSQHRGYTF
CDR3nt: TGTGCCAGCAGCCAAGATTCACAGCACAGGGGCTACACCTTC

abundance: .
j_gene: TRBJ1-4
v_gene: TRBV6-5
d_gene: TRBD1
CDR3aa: CASSFTGGSNEKLFF
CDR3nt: TGTGCCAGCAGTTTTACAGGGGGTTCTAATGAAAAACTGTTTTTT

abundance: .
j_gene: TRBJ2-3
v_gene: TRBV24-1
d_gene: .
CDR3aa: CATGARDTQYF
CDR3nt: TGTGCCACCGGAGCGCGAGATACGCAGTATTTT

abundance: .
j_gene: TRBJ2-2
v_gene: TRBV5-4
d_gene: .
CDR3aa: CASSRSPPYTGELFF
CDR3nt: TGTGCCAGCAGCCGTAGCCCGCCCTACACCGGGGAGCTGTTTTTT

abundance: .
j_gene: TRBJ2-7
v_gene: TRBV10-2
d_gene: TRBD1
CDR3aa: CASNQGAMRDEQYF
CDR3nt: TGCGCCAGCAATCAGGGGGCTATGAGGGACGAGCAGTACTTC

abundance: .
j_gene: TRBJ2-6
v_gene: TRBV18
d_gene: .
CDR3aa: CASSPMRDSGANVLTF
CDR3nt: TGTGCCAGCTCACCAATGCGGGACTCTGGGGCCAACGTCCTGACTTTC

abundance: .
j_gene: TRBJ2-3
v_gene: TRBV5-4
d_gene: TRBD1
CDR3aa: CASSGGDREDTQYF
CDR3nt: TGTGCCAGCAGCGGGGGCGACAGGGAAGATACGCAGTATTTT

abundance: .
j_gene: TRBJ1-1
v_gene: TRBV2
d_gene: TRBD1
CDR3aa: CASSQQGSSTEAFF
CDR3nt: TGTGCCAGCAGTCAACAGGGGTCGAGCACTGAAGCTTTCTTT

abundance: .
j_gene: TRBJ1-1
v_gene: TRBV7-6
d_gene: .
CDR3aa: CASSQSGGEAEAFF
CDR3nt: TGTGCCAGCAGCCAAAGCGGGGGGGAGGCTGAAGCTTTCTTT

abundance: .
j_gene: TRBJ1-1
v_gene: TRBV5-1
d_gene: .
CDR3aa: CASSLTFLNTEAFF
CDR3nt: TGCGCCAGCAGCTTAACATTTTTGAACACTGAAGCTTTCTTT

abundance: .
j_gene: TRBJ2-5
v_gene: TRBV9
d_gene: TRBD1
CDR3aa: CASSVEGDRGRGETQYF
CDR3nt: TGTGCCAGCAGCGTAGAGGGGGACAGGGGGCGCGGGGAGACCCAGTACTTC

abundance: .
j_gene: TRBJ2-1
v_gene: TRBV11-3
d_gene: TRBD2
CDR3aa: CASSPRTSGTRYNEQFF
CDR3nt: TGTGCCAGCAGCCCCAGGACTAGCGGGACCAGGTACAATGAGCAGTTCTTC

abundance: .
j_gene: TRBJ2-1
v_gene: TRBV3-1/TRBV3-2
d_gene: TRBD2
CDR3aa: CASSPLAGGSNEQFF
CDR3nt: TGTGCCAGCAGCCCCCTAGCGGGGGGAAGCAATGAGCAGTTCTTC

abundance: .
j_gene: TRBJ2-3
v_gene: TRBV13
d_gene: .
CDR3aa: CASSSLMPGTGADTQYF
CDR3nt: TGTGCCAGCAGCTCGTTAATGCCGGGTACCGGGGCAGATACGCAGTATTTT

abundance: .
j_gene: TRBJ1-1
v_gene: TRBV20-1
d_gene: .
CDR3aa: CSASLTKEAFF
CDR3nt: TGCAGTGCTAGCTTAACAAAGGAAGCTTTCTTT

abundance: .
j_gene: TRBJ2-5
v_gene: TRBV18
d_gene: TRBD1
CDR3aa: CASSPGQGYETQYF
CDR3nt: TGTGCCAGCTCACCGGGACAGGGGTACGAGACCCAGTACTTC

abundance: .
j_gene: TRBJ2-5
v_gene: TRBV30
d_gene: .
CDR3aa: CAWSVKPAEAQYF
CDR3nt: TGTGCCTGGAGTGTAAAGCCCGCGGAGGCCCAGTACTTC

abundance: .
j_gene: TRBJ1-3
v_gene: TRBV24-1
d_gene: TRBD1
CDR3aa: CATRKTGSGNTIYF
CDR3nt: TGTGCCACCAGGAAGACAGGGTCTGGAAACACCATATATTTT

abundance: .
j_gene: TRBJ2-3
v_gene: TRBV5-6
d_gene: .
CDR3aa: CASSLPGHTSDTQYF
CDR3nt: TGTGCCAGCAGCTTGCCGGGACACACTTCAGATACGCAGTATTTT

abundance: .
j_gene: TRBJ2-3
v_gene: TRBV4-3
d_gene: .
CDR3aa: CASSQDQFGVDTQYF
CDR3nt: TGCGCCAGCAGCCAAGATCAGTTCGGGGTAGATACGCAGTATTTT

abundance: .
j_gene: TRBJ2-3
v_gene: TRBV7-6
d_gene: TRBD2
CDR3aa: CASSVQGRGAKDTQYF
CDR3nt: TGTGCCAGCAGCGTCCAGGGGCGGGGGGCAAAAGATACGCAGTATTTT

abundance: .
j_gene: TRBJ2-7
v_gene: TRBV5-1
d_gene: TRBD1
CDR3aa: CASRSLTGLSYEQYF
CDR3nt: TGCGCCAGCAGATCCCTGACAGGGCTTTCCTACGAGCAGTACTTC

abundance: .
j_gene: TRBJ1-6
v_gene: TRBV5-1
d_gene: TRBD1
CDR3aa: CASSAKTGTANSPLHF
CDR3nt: TGCGCCAGCAGCGCTAAAACCGGGACAGCAAATTCACCCCTCCACTTT

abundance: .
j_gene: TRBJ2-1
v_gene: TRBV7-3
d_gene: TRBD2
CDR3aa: CASSFSGLANNEQFF
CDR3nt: TGTGCCAGCAGCTTTTCAGGACTAGCGAATAATGAGCAGTTCTTC

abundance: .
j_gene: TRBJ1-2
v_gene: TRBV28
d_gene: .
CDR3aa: CASSFNNGGENGYTF
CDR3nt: TGTGCCAGCAGTTTTAATAACGGGGGGGAAAATGGCTACACCTTC

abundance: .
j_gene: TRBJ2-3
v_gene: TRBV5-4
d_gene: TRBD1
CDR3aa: CASSFQGAGDTQYF
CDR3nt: TGTGCCAGCAGCTTTCAGGGGGCAGGAGATACGCAGTATTTT

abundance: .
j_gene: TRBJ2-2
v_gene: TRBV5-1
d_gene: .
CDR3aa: CASSLALAGELFF
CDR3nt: TGCGCCAGCAGCTTGGCGTTAGCCGGGGAGCTGTTTTTT

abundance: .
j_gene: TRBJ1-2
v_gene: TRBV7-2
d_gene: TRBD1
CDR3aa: CASTVGGTGSYGYTF
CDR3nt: TGTGCCAGCACCGTAGGGGGGACAGGGAGCTATGGCTACACCTTC

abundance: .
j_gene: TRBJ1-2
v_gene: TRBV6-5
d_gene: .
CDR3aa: CASSYSPNYGYTF
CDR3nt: TGTGCCAGCAGTTACTCCCCCAATTATGGCTACACCTTC

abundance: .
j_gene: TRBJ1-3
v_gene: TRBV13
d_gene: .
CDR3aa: CASSLLASGNTIYF
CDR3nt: TGTGCCAGCAGCTTATTGGCCTCTGGAAACACCATATATTTT